The 6 T cell receptor beta chains listed next were all sequenced from one sample in a study of neurological immune-mediated disorders. TCRdb re-called the 5' RACE reads through MiXCR, storing one row per CDR3 protein. The sample comprises 35,000 to 40,000 distinct CDR3 sequences, 2.5% of which are singletons, and 2.4% rests with the top ten. Sequencing used PBMCs. The origin of the receptors is a man aged 50 to 60 with multiple sclerosis.

This clonotype has ten or more counts. This chain uses TRBV12-3 or TRBV12-4 with TRBJ1-1; a possible D gene is TRBD1 (6 bases). V gave up 2 bases and J gave up 4 bases, with 11 bases separating them. The CDR3 runs to 14 residues. CDR3 sequence (DNA): TGTGCCAGCAGTTTACAGGGGAGGGCCACTGAAGCTTTCTTT. It codes for CASSLQGRATEAFF.

This clonotype was picked up many times. The chain has TRBV5-1 and TRBJ1-3, with 7 bases identical to TRBD1. J was trimmed by 4 bases and V by 3 bases; bases with no gene match: 7. The CDR3 spans 15 residues. Germline V CDR1 and CDR2: SGHRS, YFSETQ. CDR3 protein: CASSSTGTIGNTIYF. CDR3 DNA: TGCGCCAGCAGCTCGACAGGGACCATCGGAAACACCATATATTTT.

This clonotype is termed medium-sized. V gene TRBV5-1 combines with J gene TRBJ2-7, with D perhaps matching TRBD1 (6 bases). From germline, CDR1 is SGHRS and CDR2 YFSETQ. CDR3 length equals 15 residues. Between the trimmed V and J ends, which lost 2 bases and 8 bases, there was a span of 20 bases. The CDR3 coding sequence is TGCGCCAGCAGCTTTACAGGGCTTGGAGATATAAAGCAGTACTTC. This sequence encodes CASSFTGLGDIKQYF.

This clonotype was seen at least ten times. V usage is TRBV7-2 and J usage is TRBJ2-7; D is unresolved. The CDR3 extends over 14 amino acids. The germline V and J ends were trimmed by 3 bases and 2 bases, with 11 bases remaining between them. Germline V gene data show CDR1 as SGHTA and CDR2 as FQGNSA. CDR3 residues: CASSFPQSTYEQYF. CDR3 DNA: TGTGCCAGCAGCTTCCCACAAAGTACCTACGAGCAGTACTTC.

At least ten counts were recorded for this clonotype. V is TRBV12-3 or TRBV12-4 and J is TRBJ2-2; D remains ambiguous. This CDR3 has 15 amino acids. V was shortened by 5 bases and J by 1 base, with 11 bases between the two germline ends. CDR3 amino acids: CASSNAWKNTGELFF. CDR3 DNA sequence: TGTGCCAGCAGTAACGCCTGGAAGAACACCGGGGAGCTGTTTTTT.

There are many counts of this clonotype. This rearrangement joins TRBV27 to TRBJ2-1; D not resolved. V gave up 0 bases and J gave up 3 bases, with 12 bases separating them. The CDR3 has 16 residues. Germline CDR1 is MNHEY and CDR2 is SMNVEV (reference sequence). CDR3 loop: CASSLSGIPVYNEQFF. CDR3 coding DNA: TGTGCCAGCAGTTTATCGGGGATTCCCGTCTACAATGAGCAGTTCTTC.